This T cell receptor (beta chain) appears in the sequencing data of a study of CD8 T cells in ankylosing spondylitis. Points from the study as a whole: Seemingly distinctive of ankylosing spondylitis blood was a TCR beta motif formed by eight highly homologous variants. Earlier studies detected some motif variants in reactive arthritis synovial fluid and blood. As reported, disease-linked clones showed significant enrichment in matched ankylosing spondylitis synovial fluid.

The CDR3 totals 15 residues. Deletions cut 1 base from V and 1 base from J, with 11 bases between. CDR1 SGHVS and CDR2 FQNEAQ come from the germline V gene. Libraries for TCR beta were made by quantitative 5'-RACE with molecular barcodes. TCRdb ran MiXCR on the 5' RACE reads and lists one entry per CDR3 protein. This table has 300,000 to 350,000 distinct CDR3 sequences, around 15% appearing once. On this clonotype: Its target is not known.

The sequenced material came from blood, either unsorted or a sorted T cell fraction (not recorded which). The chain is built from TRBV7-8 and TRBJ2-7, with D perhaps TRBD2 (5 bases). The source is a male donor with ankylosing spondylitis or in good health (not recorded which). As DNA, the CDR3 is TGTGCCAGCAGCTTAGTTGCGGACTTTTCCTACGAGCAGTACTTC. Translating gives CASSLVADFSYEQYF.